The T cell receptor (beta chain) described here comes from a study of identifying expanded T cells in peripheral blood. General study findings and limits: Technical replicates showed roughly 1.2 changed clones; around two weeks roughly 16; four weeks 19.

The CDR3 covers 14 residues. From germline, CDR1 is SQVTM and CDR2 ANQGSEA. The V gene lost 1 base and the J gene lost 2 bases, with 11 bases spanning the gap. With respect to this clone: Its specificity is unknown.

Generated by immunoSEQ multiplex PCR, the TCRdb table keeps only in-frame clones and is missing some. The data show about 91,000 clones, around nine tenths seen once. The TCR originated in a person aged 18-70 years in good health. The chain is built from TRBV29-1 and TRBJ1-2; weak D call: TRBD1 (5 bases). The sequenced material came from blood. For the CDR3, the DNA is TGCAGCGTTGAAGTAGGGGCGGCGAACTATGGCTACACCTTC. Translating it yields CSVEVGAANYGYTF.